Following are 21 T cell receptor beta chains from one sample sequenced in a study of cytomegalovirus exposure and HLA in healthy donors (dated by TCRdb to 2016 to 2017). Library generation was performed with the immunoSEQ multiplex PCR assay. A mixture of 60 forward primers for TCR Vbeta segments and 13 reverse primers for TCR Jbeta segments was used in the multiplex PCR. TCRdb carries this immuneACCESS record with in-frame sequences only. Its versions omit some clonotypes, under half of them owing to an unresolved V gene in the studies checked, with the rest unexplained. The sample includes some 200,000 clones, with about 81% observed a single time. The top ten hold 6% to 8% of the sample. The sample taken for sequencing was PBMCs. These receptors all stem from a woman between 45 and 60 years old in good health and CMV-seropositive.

This CDR3 reads CASSAQGASTEAFF. DNA of the CDR3: TGTGCCAGCAGCGCACAGGGGGCTAGTACTGAAGCTTTCTTT. This chain uses TRBV9 with TRBJ1-1; TRBD1 aligns across 9 bases. With V trimmed by 3 bases and J by 5 bases, 5 bases remained unmatched. Germline assignment: CDR1 SGDLS and CDR2 YYNGEE. This CDR3 has 14 residues.

The DNA of the CDR3 is TGTGCCTGGAGTGTCTTCGGACAGGGAGAGGGAACTGAAGCTTTCTTT. Its protein is CAWSVFGQGEGTEAFF. The chain is built from TRBV30 and TRBJ1-1, with TRBD1 identical over 8 bases. The CDR3 has 16 amino acids. The trim removed 0 bases at V and 5 bases at J, leaving 11 bases unmatched. Germline CDR1 and CDR2: GTSNPN and SVGIG (reference sequence). The whole variable domain, remainder taken from reference TRBV30 and TRBJ1-1, is SQTIHQWPATLVQPVGSPLSLECTVEGTSNPNLYWYRQAAGRGLQLLFYSVGIGQISSEVPQNLSASRPQDRQFILSSKKLLLSDSGFYLCAWSVFGQGEGTEAFFGQGTRLTVV.

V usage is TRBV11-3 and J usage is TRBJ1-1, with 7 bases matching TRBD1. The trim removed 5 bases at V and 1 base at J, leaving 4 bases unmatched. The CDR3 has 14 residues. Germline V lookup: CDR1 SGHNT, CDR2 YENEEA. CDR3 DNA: TGTGCCAGCAGCCGGGACAGTCAGAACACTGAAGCTTTCTTT. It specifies CASSRDSQNTEAFF. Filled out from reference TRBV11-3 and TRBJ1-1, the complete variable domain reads EAGVVQSPRYKIIEKKQPVAFWCNPISGHNTLYWYLQNLGQGPELLIRYENEEAVDDSQLPKDRFSAERLKGVDSTLKIQPAELGDSAVYLCASSRDSQNTEAFFGQGTRLTVV.

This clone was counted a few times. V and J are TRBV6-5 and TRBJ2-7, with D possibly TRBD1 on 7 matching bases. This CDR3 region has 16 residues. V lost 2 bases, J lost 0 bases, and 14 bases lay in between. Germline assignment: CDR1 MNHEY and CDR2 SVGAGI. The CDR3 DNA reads TGTGCCAGCAGTTACGCCGGGGGACAGTTCTCCTACGAGCAGTACTTC. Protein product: CASSYAGGQFSYEQYF.

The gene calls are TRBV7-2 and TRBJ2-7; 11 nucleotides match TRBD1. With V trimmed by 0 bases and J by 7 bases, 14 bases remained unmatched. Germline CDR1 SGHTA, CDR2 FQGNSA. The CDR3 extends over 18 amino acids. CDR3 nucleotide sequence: TGTGCCAGCAGCTTAGCCACACCATTCGGGACAGGGGGTGAGGAGCAGTACTTC. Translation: CASSLATPFGTGGEEQYF.

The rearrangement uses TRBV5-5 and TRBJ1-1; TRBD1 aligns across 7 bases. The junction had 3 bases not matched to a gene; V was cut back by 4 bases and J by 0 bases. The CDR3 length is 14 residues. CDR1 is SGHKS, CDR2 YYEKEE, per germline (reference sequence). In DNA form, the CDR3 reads TGTGCCAGCAGCAAGGGACAGTTGAACACTGAAGCTTTCTTT. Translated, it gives CASSKGQLNTEAFF.

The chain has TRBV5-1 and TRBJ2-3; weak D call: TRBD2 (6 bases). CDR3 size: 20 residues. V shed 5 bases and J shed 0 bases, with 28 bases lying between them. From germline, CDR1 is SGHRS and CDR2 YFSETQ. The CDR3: CASSMGEPGLFWASTDTQYF. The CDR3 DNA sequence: TGCGCCAGCAGTATGGGGGAGCCGGGACTCTTCTGGGCTAGCACAGATACGCAGTATTTT. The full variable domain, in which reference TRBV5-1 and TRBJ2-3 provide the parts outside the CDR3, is KAGVTQTPRYLIKTRGQQVTLSCSPISGHRSVSWYQQTPGQGLQFLFEYFSETQRNKGNFPGRFSGRQFSNSRSEMNVSTLELGDSALYLCASSMGEPGLFWASTDTQYFGPGTRLTVL.

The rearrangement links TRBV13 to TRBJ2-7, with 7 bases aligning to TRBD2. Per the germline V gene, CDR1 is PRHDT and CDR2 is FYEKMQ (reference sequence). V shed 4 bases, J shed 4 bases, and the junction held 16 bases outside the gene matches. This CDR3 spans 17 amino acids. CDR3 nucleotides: TGTGCCAGCAGCTCCGACGGTGGGACTACCGCCGCGTACGAGCAGTACTTC. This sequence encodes CASSSDGGTTAAYEQYF.

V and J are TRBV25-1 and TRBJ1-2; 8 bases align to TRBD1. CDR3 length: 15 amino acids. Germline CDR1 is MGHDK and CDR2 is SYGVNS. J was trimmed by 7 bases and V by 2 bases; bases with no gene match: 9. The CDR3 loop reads CASSEPGQGPAGYTF. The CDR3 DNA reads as TGTGCCAGCAGTGAACCCGGACAGGGCCCAGCTGGCTACACCTTC.

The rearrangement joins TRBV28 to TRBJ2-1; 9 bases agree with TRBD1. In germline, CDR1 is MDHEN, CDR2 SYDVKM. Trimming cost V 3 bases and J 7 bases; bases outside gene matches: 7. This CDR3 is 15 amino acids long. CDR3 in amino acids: CASSFWDRVGNEQFF. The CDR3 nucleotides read TGTGCCAGCAGTTTCTGGGACAGGGTGGGGAATGAGCAGTTCTTC.

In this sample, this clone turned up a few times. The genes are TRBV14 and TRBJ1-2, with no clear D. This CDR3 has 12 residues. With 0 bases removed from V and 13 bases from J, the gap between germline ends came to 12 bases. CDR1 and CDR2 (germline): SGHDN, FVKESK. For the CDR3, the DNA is TGTGCCAGCAGCCAAGACACTCCCCCAGGCACCTTC. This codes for CASSQDTPPGTF.

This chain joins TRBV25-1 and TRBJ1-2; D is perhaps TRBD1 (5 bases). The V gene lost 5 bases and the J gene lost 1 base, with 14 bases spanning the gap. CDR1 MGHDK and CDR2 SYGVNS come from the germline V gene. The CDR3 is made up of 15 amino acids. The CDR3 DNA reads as TGTGCCAGCAGTCCACCGGGGGACTATAACTATGGCTACACCTTC. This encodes CASSPPGDYNYGYTF.

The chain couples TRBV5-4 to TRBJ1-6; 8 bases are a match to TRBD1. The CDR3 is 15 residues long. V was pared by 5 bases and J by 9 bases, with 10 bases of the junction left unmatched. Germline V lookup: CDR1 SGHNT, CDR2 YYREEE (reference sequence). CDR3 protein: CASSYGQGLASPLHF. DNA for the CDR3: TGTGCCAGCAGTTATGGACAGGGTCTGGCTTCACCCCTCCACTTT.

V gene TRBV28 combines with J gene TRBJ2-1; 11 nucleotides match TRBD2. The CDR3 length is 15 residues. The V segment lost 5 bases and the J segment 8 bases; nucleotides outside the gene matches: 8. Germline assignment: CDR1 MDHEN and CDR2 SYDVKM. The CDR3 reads CASSLSGGAVDEQFF. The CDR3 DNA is TGTGCCAGCAGTCTTAGCGGGGGGGCTGTCGATGAGCAGTTCTTC.

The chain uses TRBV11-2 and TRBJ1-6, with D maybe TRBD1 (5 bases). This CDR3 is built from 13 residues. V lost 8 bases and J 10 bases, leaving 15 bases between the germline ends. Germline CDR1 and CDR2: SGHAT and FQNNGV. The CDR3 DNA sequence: TGTGCCAGCTCCCCGGGGGGGTGGTCACCCCTCCACTTT. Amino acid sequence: CASSPGGWSPLHF.

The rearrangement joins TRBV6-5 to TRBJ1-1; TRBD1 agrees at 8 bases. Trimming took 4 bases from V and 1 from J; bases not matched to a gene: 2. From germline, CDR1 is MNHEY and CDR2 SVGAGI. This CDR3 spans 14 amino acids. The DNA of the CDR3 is TGTGCCAGCAGTTCCGGACAGGGGAACACTGAAGCTTTCTTT. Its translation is CASSSGQGNTEAFF.

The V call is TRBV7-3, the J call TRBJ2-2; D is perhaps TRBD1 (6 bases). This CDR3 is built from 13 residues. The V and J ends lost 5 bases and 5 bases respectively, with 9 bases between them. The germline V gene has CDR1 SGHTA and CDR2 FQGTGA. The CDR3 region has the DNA TGTGCCAGCAGCAATACAGGGACCGGGGAGCTGTTTTTT. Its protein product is CASSNTGTGELFF. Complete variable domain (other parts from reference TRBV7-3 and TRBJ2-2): GAGVSQTPSNKVTEKGKYVELRCDPISGHTALYWYRQSLGQGPEFLIYFQGTGAADDSGLPNDRFFAVRPEGSVSTLKIQRTERGDSAVYLCASSNTGTGELFFGEGSRLTVL.

CDR3 amino acids: CASSLVTETEAFF. The CDR3 DNA reads TGCGCCAGCAGCTTGGTTACAGAAACTGAAGCTTTCTTT. The V gene is TRBV5-1, the J gene TRBJ1-1; no clear D gene. Trimming shortened V by 0 bases and J by 5 bases, and 8 bases separated the two germline ends. This CDR3 comprises 13 residues. Germline V lookup: CDR1 SGHRS, CDR2 YFSETQ. The full variable domain, with the rest looked up from reference TRBV5-1 and TRBJ1-1, is KAGVTQTPRYLIKTRGQQVTLSCSPISGHRSVSWYQQTPGQGLQFLFEYFSETQRNKGNFPGRFSGRQFSNSRSEMNVSTLELGDSALYLCASSLVTETEAFFGQGTRLTVV.

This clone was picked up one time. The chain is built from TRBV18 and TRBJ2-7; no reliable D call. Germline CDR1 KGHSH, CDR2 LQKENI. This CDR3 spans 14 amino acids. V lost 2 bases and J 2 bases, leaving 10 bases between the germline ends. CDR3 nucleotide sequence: TGTGCCAGCTCACCAGAGACACTCGCCTACGAGCAGTACTTC. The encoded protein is CASSPETLAYEQYF.

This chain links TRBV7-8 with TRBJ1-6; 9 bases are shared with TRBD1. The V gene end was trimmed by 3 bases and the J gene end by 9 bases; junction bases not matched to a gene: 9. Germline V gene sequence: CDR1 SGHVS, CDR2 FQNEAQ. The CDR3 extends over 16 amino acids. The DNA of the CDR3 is TGTGCCAGCAGCTTGCACCCGGGACAGGGTTTTTCACCCCTCCACTTT. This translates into CASSLHPGQGFSPLHF.

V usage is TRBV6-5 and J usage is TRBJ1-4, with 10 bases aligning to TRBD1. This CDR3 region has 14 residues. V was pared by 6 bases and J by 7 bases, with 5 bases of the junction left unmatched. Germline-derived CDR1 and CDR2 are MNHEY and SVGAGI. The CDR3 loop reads CASRPRQGAEKLFF. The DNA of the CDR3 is TGTGCCAGCAGACCCCGACAGGGGGCTGAAAAACTGTTTTTT.